The TCR beta chain described here comes from a study of T cell changes during pregnancy in multiple sclerosis. This clone was observed a single time. Measured with immunoSEQ multiplex PCR; TCRdb has only the in-frame clones, and not every one. Of 80,000 or so clones in the sample, 92% were seen once. CDR3 length: 12 amino acids. Trimming removed 3 bases at V and 2 bases at J, with 4 bases between. Per germline, CDR1 MNHNS and CDR2 SASEGT. The sample was peripheral blood, taken before pregnancy. The clonotype comes from a female donor with multiple sclerosis, enrolled in a pregnancy study. The gene calls are TRBV6-1 and TRBJ1-1; no clear D. The CDR3 DNA reads TGTGCCAGCAGTGACACAAACACTGAAGCTTTCTTT. This codes for CASSDTNTEAFF.